Listed here are 16 T cell receptor beta chains from one sample, sequenced in a study of T cells in Graves' hyperthyroidism and ophthalmopathy. The investigators amplified TCR beta CDR3 regions from RNA transcripts. The TCR CDR3 first-round RT-PCR relied on the HTBI primer set. TCRdb ran MiXCR on the multiplex PCR reads and lists one entry per CDR3 protein. Of approximately 330,000 distinct CDR3 sequences listed, 12% to 15% were seen once; the top ten hold 34%. The sequenced material came from blood. These receptors were collected from a woman aged 35 to 49 with Graves' ophthalmopathy.

V gene TRBV27 combines with J gene TRBJ2-7; D not resolved. The CDR3 contains 13 residues. V was cut by 10 bases and J by 0 bases, with 13 bases left in between. Germline assignment: CDR1 MNHEY and CDR2 SMNVEV (reference sequence). CDR3 residues: CATTRSGSYEQYF. The CDR3 DNA sequence: TGTGCCACCACCCGGTCGGGCTCCTACGAGCAGTACTTC.

This sequence joins TRBV20-1 and TRBJ2-7; 9 nucleotides line up with TRBD2. The CDR3 loop spans 14 amino acids. The germline CDR1 and CDR2 sequences are DFQATT and SNEGSKA (reference sequence). The trim removed 6 bases at V and 3 bases at J, leaving 9 bases unmatched. For the CDR3, the DNA is TGCAGTGCCCCGTTAGCGGGAGTGTTCTACGAGCAGTACTTC. It encodes CSAPLAGVFYEQYF.

This clonotype was found a few times. The chain recombines TRBV5-1 with TRBJ1-3; D call uncertain. Germline values: CDR1 SGHRS, CDR2 YFSETQ. There are 15 residues in the CDR3. V was clipped by 0 bases and J by 0 bases, with 7 bases between them. The CDR3 here is CASSLGIRSGNTIYF. As DNA, the CDR3 is TGCGCCAGCAGCTTGGGTATTCGCTCTGGAAACACCATATATTTT. The entire variable domain, with the rest obtained from reference TRBV5-1 and TRBJ1-3, is as follows: KAGVTQTPRYLIKTRGQQVTLSCSPISGHRSVSWYQQTPGQGLQFLFEYFSETQRNKGNFPGRFSGRQFSNSRSEMNVSTLELGDSALYLCASSLGIRSGNTIYFGEGSWLTVV.

V gene TRBV4-1 combines with J gene TRBJ1-1; maybe TRBD1 (5 bases). V gave up 4 bases and J gave up 10 bases, with 19 bases separating them. Germline loops: CDR1 MGHRA, CDR2 YSYEKL. The length of the CDR3 is 14 residues. CDR3 coding DNA: TGCGCCAGCAGCCGCGGGCCCCCAGGTCAGGGAGCTTTCTTT. Its protein is CASSRGPPGQGAFF.

The sample holds many counts of this clonotype. This rearrangement joins TRBV6-1 to TRBJ2-3; TRBD1 matches 7 bases. V was clipped by 6 bases and J by 2 bases; unmatched bases: 8. Germline V gene sequence: CDR1 MNHNS, CDR2 SASEGT. The CDR3 extends over 15 amino acids. The CDR3 protein is CASSDPDRTTDTQYF. CDR3 nucleotide sequence: TGTGCCAGCAGCGACCCGGACAGGACCACAGATACGCAGTATTTT.

This clonotype was found many times. The V and J genes are TRBV20-1 and TRBJ2-5, with 11 bases that match TRBD2. The CDR3 has 14 residues. Germline CDR1 DFQATT, CDR2 SNEGSKA (reference sequence). V was pared by 6 bases and J by 2 bases, with 5 bases of the junction left unmatched. The CDR3 loop reads CSALSGGVQETQYF. CDR3 sequence (DNA): TGCAGTGCCCTTAGCGGGGGGGTTCAAGAGACCCAGTACTTC.

The chain employs TRBV6-2 or TRBV6-3 and TRBJ2-2, with D possibly being TRBD1 (6 bases). V was trimmed by 10 bases and J by 5 bases, leaving 20 bases between them. Germline V gene sequence: CDR1 MNHEY, CDR2 SVGEGT. CDR3 length equals 15 residues. In DNA form, the CDR3 reads TGTGCCATACCAGGGGCCATGATCACTACCGGGGAGCTGTTTTTT. Translated, it gives CAIPGAMITTGELFF.

The V call is TRBV5-6, the J call TRBJ1-2, with D possibly matching TRBD1 (5 bases). This CDR3 comprises 16 residues. The germline gives CDR1 SGHDT, CDR2 YYEEEE. Deletions cut 2 bases from V and 7 bases from J, with 21 bases between. CDR3 in DNA: TGTGCCAGCAGCTTAGGAAGAGGATCCAGAGGGGCTGGCTACACCTTC. Translated: CASSLGRGSRGAGYTF. Based on the CDR3 plus reference TRBV5-6 and TRBJ1-2, the full variable domain is DAGVTQSPTHLIKTRGQQVTLRCSPKSGHDTVSWYQQALGQGPQFIFQYYEEEERQRGNFPDRFSGHQFPNYSSELNVNALLLGDSALYLCASSLGRGSRGAGYTFGSGTRLTVV.

Many counts were recorded for this clonotype. This rearrangement joins TRBV20-1 to TRBJ2-3; TRBD1 matches 7 bases. Germline V CDR1 and CDR2: DFQATT, SNEGSKA (reference sequence). There are 15 residues in the CDR3. With V trimmed by 2 bases and J by 4 bases, 9 bases remained unmatched. The CDR3 sequence: CSARPPTGRPDTQYF. The CDR3 nucleotides read TGCAGTGCTAGACCGCCGACAGGGCGCCCAGATACGCAGTATTTT.

This clonotype has at least ten counts. The genes are TRBV28 and TRBJ2-7; 8 nucleotides match TRBD2. Germline V gives CDR1 MDHEN, CDR2 SYDVKM. Unmatched junction bases numbered 10, after V lost 5 bases and J lost 1 base. This CDR3 has 16 residues. The CDR3 region is CASSRWASGSSYEQYF. The DNA of the CDR3 is TGTGCCAGCAGTCGTTGGGCCAGCGGGAGTTCCTACGAGCAGTACTTC. Drawing the rest from reference TRBV28 and TRBJ2-7, the complete variable domain is DVKVTQSSRYLVKRTGEKVFLECVQDMDHENMFWYRQDPGLGLRLIYFSYDVKMKEKGDIPEGYSVSREKKERFSLILESASTNQTSMYLCASSRWASGSSYEQYFGPGTRLTVT.

This clonotype was counted ten times or more. With a much larger clone just one base away, this may be a read error. The J gene is TRBJ2-1, the V gene TRBV11-2; a possible D gene is TRBD1 (5 bases). The CDR3 contains 12 residues. Deletions cut 2 bases from V and 7 bases from J, with 6 bases between. Germline V gene data show CDR1 as SGHAT and CDR2 as FQNNGV. CDR3 coding DNA: TGTGCCAGCAGCTTAAAGGGGAATGAGCAGTTCTTC. It specifies CASSLKGNEQFF.

This clonotype was observed at least ten times. This chain connects TRBV28 to TRBJ1-2; D remains ambiguous. Germline CDR1 and CDR2: MDHEN and SYDVKM. With 8 bases removed from V and 4 bases from J, the gap between germline ends came to 14 bases. The CDR3 totals 13 residues. DNA for the CDR3: TGTGCCAGCCGGACTGGAGGACTCTATGGCTACACCTTC. Its protein product is CASRTGGLYGYTF.

This chain connects TRBV13 to TRBJ1-2; 9 positions match TRBD1. Germline-derived CDR1 and CDR2 are PRHDT and FYEKMQ (reference sequence). The CDR3 covers 16 residues. J gave up 8 bases and V 5 bases, and 15 bases lay outside the gene matches. In DNA form, the CDR3 reads TGTGCCAGCAGCATCCGGGACAGGGCTCCCAACTGGGGCTACACCTTC. The encoded protein is CASSIRDRAPNWGYTF. Drawing the rest from reference TRBV13 and TRBJ1-2, the complete variable domain is AAGVIQSPRHLIKEKRETATLKCYPIPRHDTVYWYQQGPGQDPQFLISFYEKMQSDKGSIPDRFSAQQFSDYHSELNMSSLELGDSALYFCASSIRDRAPNWGYTFGSGTRLTVV.

This chain uses TRBV11-2 with TRBJ2-2; TRBD1 agrees at 8 bases. The CDR3 is 15 residues long. CDR1 is SGHAT, CDR2 FQNNGV, per germline. Trimming at V came to 5 bases and at J to 6 bases, leaving 8 bases not matched to a gene. The CDR3 DNA reads TGTGCCAGCAGCCTTCAGCAGGGGGCCGCCGGGGAGCTGTTTTTT. This gives the protein CASSLQQGAAGELFF.

The genes are TRBV14 and TRBJ2-1; D remains unclear. Germline V lookup: CDR1 SGHDN, CDR2 FVKESK. The germline V and J ends were trimmed by 0 bases and 15 bases, with 18 bases remaining between them. There are 14 residues in the CDR3. The CDR3 sequence is CASSQDFANPFRFF. The CDR3 DNA reads TGTGCCAGCAGCCAAGATTTCGCCAACCCTTTCCGGTTCTTC.

The rearrangement joins TRBV3-1 to TRBJ2-1; a possible D gene is TRBD2 (6 bases). CDR3 length: 20 amino acids. With 0 bases removed from V and 3 bases from J, the gap between germline ends came to 24 bases. The germline gives CDR1 LGHDT, CDR2 YNNKEL (reference sequence). In DNA form, the CDR3 reads TGTGCCAGCAGCCAAGATTCCGACCTAATAGGGCGGGATTTCTACAATGAGCAGTTCTTC. Its protein is CASSQDSDLIGRDFYNEQFF.